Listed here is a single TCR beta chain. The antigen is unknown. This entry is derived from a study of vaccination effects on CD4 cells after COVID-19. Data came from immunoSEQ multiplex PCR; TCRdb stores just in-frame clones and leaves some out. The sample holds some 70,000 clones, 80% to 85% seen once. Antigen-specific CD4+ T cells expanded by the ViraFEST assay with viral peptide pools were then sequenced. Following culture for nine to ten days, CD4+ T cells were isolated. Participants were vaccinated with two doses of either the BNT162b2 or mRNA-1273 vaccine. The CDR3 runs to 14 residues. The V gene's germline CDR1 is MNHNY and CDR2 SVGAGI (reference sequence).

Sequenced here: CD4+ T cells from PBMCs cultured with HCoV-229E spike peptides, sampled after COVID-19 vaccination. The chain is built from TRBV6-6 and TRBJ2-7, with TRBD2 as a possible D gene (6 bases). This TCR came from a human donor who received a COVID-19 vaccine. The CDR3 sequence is CASSDSGGIYEQYV. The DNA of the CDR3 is TGTGCCAGCAGTGACTCCGGCGGGATATACGAGCAGTACGTC.